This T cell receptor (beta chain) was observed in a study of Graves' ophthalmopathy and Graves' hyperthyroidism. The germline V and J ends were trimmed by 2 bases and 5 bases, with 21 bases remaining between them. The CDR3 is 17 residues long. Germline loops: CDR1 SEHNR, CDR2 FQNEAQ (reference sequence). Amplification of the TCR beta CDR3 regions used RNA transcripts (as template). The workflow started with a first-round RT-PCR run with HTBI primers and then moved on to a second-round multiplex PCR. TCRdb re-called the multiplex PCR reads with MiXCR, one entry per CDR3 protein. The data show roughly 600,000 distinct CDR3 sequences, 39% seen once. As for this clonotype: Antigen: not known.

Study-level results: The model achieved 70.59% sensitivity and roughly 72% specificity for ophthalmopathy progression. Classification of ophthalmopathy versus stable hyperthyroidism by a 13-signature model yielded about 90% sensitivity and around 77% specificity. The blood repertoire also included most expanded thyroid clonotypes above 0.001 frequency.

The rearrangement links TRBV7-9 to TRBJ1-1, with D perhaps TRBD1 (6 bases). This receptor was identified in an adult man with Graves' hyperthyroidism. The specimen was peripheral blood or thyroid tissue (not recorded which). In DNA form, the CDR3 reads TGTGCCAGCAGCTTAATTGGTGAGGGGGGGGGGTGGACTGAAGCTTTCTTT. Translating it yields CASSLIGEGGGWTEAFF.